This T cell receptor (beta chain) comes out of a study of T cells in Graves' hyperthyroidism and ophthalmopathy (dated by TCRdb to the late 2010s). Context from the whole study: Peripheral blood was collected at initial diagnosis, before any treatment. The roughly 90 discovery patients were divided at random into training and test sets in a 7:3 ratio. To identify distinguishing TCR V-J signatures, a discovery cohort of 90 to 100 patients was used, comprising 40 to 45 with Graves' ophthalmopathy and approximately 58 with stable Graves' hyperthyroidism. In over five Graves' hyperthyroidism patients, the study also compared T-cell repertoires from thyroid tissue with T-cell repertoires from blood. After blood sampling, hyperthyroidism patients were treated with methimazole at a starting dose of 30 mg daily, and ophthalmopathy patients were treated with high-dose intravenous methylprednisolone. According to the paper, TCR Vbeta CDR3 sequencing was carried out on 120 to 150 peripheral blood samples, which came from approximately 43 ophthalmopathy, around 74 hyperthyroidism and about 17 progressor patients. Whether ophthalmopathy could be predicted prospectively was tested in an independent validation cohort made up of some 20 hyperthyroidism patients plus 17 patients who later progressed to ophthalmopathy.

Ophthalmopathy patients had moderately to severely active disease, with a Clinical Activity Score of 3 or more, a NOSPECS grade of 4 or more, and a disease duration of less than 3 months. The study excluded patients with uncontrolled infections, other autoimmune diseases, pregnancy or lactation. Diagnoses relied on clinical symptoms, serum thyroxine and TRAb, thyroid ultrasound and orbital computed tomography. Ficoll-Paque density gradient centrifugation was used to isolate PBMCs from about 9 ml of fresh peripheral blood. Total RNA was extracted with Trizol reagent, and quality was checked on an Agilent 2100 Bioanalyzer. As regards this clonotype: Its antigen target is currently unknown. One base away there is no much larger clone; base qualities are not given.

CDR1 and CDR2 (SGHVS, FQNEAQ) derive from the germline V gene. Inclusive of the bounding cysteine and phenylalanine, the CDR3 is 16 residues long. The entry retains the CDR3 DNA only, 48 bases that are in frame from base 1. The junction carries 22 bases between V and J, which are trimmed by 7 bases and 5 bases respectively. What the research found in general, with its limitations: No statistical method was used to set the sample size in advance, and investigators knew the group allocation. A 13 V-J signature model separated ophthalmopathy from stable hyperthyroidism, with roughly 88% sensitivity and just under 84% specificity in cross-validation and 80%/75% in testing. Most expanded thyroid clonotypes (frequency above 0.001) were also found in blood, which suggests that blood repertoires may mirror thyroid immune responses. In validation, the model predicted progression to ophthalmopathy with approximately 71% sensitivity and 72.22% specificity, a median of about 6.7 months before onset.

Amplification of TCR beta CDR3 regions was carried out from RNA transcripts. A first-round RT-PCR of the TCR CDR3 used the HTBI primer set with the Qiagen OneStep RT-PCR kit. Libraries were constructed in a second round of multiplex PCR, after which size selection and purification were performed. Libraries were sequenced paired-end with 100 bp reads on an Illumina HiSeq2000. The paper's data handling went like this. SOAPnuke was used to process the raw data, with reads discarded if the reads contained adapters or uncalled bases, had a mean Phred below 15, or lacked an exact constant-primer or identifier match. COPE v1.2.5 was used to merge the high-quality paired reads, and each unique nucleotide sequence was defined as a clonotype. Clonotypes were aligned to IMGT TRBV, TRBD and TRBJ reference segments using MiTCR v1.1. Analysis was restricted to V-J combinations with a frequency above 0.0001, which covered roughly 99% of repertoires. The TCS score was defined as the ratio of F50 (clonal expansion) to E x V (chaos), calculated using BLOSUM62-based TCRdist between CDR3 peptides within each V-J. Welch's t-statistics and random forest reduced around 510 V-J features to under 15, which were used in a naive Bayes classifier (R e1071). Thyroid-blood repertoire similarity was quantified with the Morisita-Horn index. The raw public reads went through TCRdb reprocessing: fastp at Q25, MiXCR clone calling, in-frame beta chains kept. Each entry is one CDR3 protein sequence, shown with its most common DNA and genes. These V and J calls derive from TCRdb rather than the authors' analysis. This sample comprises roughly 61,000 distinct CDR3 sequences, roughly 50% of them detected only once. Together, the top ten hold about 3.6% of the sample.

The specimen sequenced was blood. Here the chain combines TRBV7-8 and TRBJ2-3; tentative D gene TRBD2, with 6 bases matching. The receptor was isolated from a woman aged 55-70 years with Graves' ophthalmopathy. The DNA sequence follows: TGTGCCAGCACCCTCCTGAGGATAGCGCGGGGAGATACGCAGTATTTT. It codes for CASTLLRIARGDTQYF. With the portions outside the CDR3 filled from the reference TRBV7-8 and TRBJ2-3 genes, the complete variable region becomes GAGVSQSPRYKVAKRGQDVALRCDPISGHVSLFWYQQALGQGPEFLTYFQNEAQLDKSGLPSDRFFAERPEGSVSTLKIQRTQQEDSAVYLCASTLLRIARGDTQYFGPGTRLTVL.